This is a list of T cell receptor beta chains from one sample in a study of Graves' ophthalmopathy and Graves' hyperthyroidism. In TCRdb, the multiplex PCR reads were re-called with MiXCR into one record per CDR3 protein. The sample yields 600,000 to 700,000 distinct CDR3 sequences, roughly two fifths seen once. Sequencing was done on a sample of peripheral blood. These receptor sequences come from an adult man with Graves' ophthalmopathy. CDR3s include the opening cysteine and the closing phenylalanine or tryptophan. A D gene is named only where the DNA matches it firmly. Clone size is given for some rows only: seen once, a few or many times, or a class if the clone is expanded.

>NA|many|TRBV19|TRBJ2-7
CATGSQIEQYF
TGTGCCACTGGCAGCCAGATCGAGCAGTACTTC
>TRBD1|many|TRBV12-3/TRBV12-4|TRBJ2-7
CASSRDRRYEQYF
TGTGCCAGCAGTCGGGACAGGCGGTACGAGCAGTACTTC
>NA|NA|TRBV25-1|TRBJ2-6
CASSESRAIGANVLTF
TGTGCCAGCAGTGAGTCCAGGGCGATCGGGGCCAACGTCCTGACTTTC
>NA|NA|TRBV7-9|TRBJ2-7
CASSLGAGVQQYF
TGTGCCAGCAGCTTAGGGGCAGGGGTCCAGCAGTACTTC
>NA|many|TRBV15|TRBJ1-6
CATSRAIGASPLHF
TGTGCCACCAGCAGAGCGATCGGGGCTTCACCCCTCCACTTT
>TRBD2|NA|TRBV9|TRBJ2-5
CASSAESGGQETQYF
TGTGCCAGCAGCGCAGAATCGGGGGGCCAAGAGACCCAGTACTTC
>NA|NA|TRBV10-3|TRBJ1-4
CAISESGAVNEKLFF
TGTGCCATCAGTGAGTCAGGGGCGGTTAATGAAAAACTGTTTTTT
>NA|NA|TRBV2|TRBJ1-5
CASSYDSYSNQPQHF
TGTGCCAGCAGTTATGACAGCTATAGCAATCAGCCCCAGCATTTT
>TRBD1|few|TRBV5-5|TRBJ1-3
CASSLVGPGGSGNTIYF
TGTGCCAGCAGCTTGGTGGGGCCAGGGGGCTCTGGAAACACCATATATTTT
>TRBD2|NA|TRBV25-1|TRBJ2-5
CASSAAPLAPRETQYF
TGTGCCAGCAGTGCCGCTCCACTAGCGCCCCGAGAGACCCAGTACTTC
>TRBD2|NA|TRBV15|TRBJ2-3
CATNQADAGADTQYF
TGTGCCACCAACCAGGCGGATGCGGGGGCAGATACGCAGTATTTT
>TRBD1|NA|TRBV7-2|TRBJ1-2
CASSLWAGGRGYTF
TGTGCCAGCAGCTTATGGGCAGGGGGCCGTGGCTACACCTTC
>NA|NA|TRBV2|TRBJ2-7
CASRARSSYEQYF
TGTGCCAGCAGGGCACGGAGCTCCTACGAGCAGTACTTC
>TRBD1|NA|TRBV3-1|TRBJ1-5
CASSQADRGHQPQHF
TGTGCCAGCAGCCAAGCGGACAGGGGTCATCAGCCCCAGCATTTT
>NA|NA|TRBV9|TRBJ2-7
CASSPPSSTYEQYF
TGTGCCAGCTCACCACCGTCGAGCACCTACGAGCAGTACTTC
>NA|many|TRBV7-9|TRBJ1-2
CASSQGRQDYGYTF
TGTGCCAGCAGCCAAGGTCGACAGGACTATGGCTACACCTTC
>TRBD1|NA|TRBV11-1|TRBJ1-6
CAGSPGQGSNPLHF
TGTGCCGGCAGCCCGGGACAGGGCTCCAATCCCCTCCACTTT
>TRBD1|NA|TRBV10-3|TRBJ1-6
CAISESGQGFQPLHF
TGTGCCATCAGTGAGTCCGGACAGGGGTTTCAGCCCCTCCACTTT
>NA|many|TRBV7-7|TRBJ2-5
CASRDQNQETQYF
TGTGCTAGCAGAGACCAAAACCAAGAGACCCAGTACTTC
>NA|few|TRBV27|TRBJ1-2
CASSFLGTGGYTF
TGTGCCAGCAGTTTTTTGGGAACAGGCGGCTACACCTTC
>NA|NA|TRBV29-1|TRBJ2-3
CSVESRSGTDTQYF
TGCAGCGTTGAATCGCGGAGCGGCACAGATACGCAGTATTTT
>NA|NA|TRBV24-1|TRBJ2-2
CATSATGTGELFF
TGTGCCACCAGTGCGACAGGCACCGGGGAGCTGTTTTTT
>TRBD1|many|TRBV12-3/TRBV12-4|TRBJ2-5
CASSRTGGFETQYF
TGTGCCAGCAGTCGGACAGGGGGTTTTGAGACCCAGTACTTC
>NA|NA|TRBV7-6|TRBJ2-5
CAWRYTGGKETQYF
TGTGCCTGGAGATATACCGGGGGAAAAGAGACCCAGTACTTC
>NA|NA|TRBV20-1|TRBJ1-1
CSYSTGYTEAFF
TGCAGTTACTCTACGGGGTACACTGAAGCTTTCTTT
>NA|many|TRBV19|TRBJ1-2
CASSPGTFYGYTF
TGTGCCAGTAGTCCGGGGACATTTTATGGCTACACCTTC
>NA|many|TRBV12-3/TRBV12-4|TRBJ1-5
CASSATASNQPQHF
TGTGCCAGCAGTGCGACAGCTAGCAATCAGCCCCAGCATTTT
>NA|many|TRBV20-1|TRBJ2-7
CSARATGTYSYEQYF
TGCAGTGCTAGAGCTACCGGGACATACTCCTACGAGCAGTACTTC
>TRBD1|few|TRBV30|TRBJ1-5
CAWSGTASNQPQHF
TGTGCCTGGAGCGGGACAGCTAGCAATCAGCCCCAGCATTTT
>TRBD1|many|TRBV12-3/TRBV12-4|TRBJ1-2
CASKAGGKGYTF
TGTGCCAGTAAAGCAGGGGGCAAAGGCTACACCTTC
>TRBD1|NA|TRBV29-1|TRBJ1-1
CSVDGQGIEAFF
TGCAGCGTGGACGGACAGGGAATTGAAGCTTTCTTT
>NA|few|TRBV5-1|TRBJ2-2
CASRLGDTGELFF
TGCGCCAGCCGACTAGGGGACACCGGGGAGCTGTTTTTT
>NA|NA|TRBV7-3|TRBJ1-5
CASSPRVSRHNEPQHF
TGTGCCAGCAGCCCCCGGGTCAGTCGACACAATGAGCCCCAGCATTTT
>NA|NA|TRBV30|TRBJ1-2
CAWSRGPSYTF
TGTGCCTGGAGCCGTGGACCAAGCTACACCTTC
>TRBD1|NA|TRBV19|TRBJ2-7
CASSWTGPSYEQYF
TGTGCCAGTAGTTGGACAGGTCCCTCCTACGAGCAGTACTTC
>NA|many|TRBV24-1|TRBJ2-5
CATSDGWGETQYF
TGTGCCACCAGTGATGGGTGGGGAGAGACCCAGTACTTC